Below, one T cell receptor (beta chain) is given with its context. No cognate antigen has been identified for it. Base qualities are not at hand, and no much larger clone is one base apart. This sample is drawn from a study of blood T cell repertoires in COVID-19 (dated by TCRdb to between 2020 and 2021). Study-wide context: Collaborator samples came from the United States, Italy and Spain and covered acute and convalescent phases of COVID-19. The material from the prospective study consisted of cDNA or gDNA derived from T cells, B-cell-depleted T cells, or PBMCs. Deeply sampled blood TCRbeta repertoires from subjects exposed to, actively infected with, or recovered from COVID-19 were included in the dataset. The repertoires were released in a freely available public database meant as a resource for research on the immune response to SARS-CoV-2. Samples came from the ongoing ImmuneRACE study (first 160 participants) plus 1,254 subjects from 6 global collaborators. The sample metadata nearly always contained a de-identified subject ID, COVID-19 status, age in years and sex. Where HLA class I and class II types were available, the types were taken from metadata supplied by the sample provider, not from assay-based typing.

From its cysteine to its phenylalanine, the CDR3 spans 12 amino acids. Only the CDR3 part of the read is kept: 36 bases, read in frame from the first base. V was cut back by 3 bases and J by 1 base, leaving a gap of 6 bases between them. CDR1 and CDR2 are drawn from the germline V gene (reference sequence): DFQATT, SNEGSKA. On the study overall, not on this receptor specifically: How much clinical and demographic metadata was included differed by source and by participant, and the metadata was provided uncurated.

TCRbeta CDR3 regions were amplified from genomic DNA using the immunoSEQ Assay, a bias-controlled multiplex PCR. In the authors' own workflow: The number of nucleated cells in each sample was estimated from the amplification of reference gene primers within the assay. To quantify the absolute abundance of each unique TCRbeta CDR3 rearrangement, sequence reads were collapsed and filtered. Productive Simpson clonality was computed per sample as the square root of Simpson's diversity index over productive rearrangements. What TCRdb holds here is the immuneACCESS table cut down to in-frame rearrangements. Part of the clones is not present; checked against another copy, under half of the missing clones reflect an unresolved V gene, and the others are unexplained. V and J calls and clone size are given by that table; D and trimming were obtained from the DNA. For this sample the table gives some 200,000 clones, of which roughly 82% were detected only once. The top ten clones comprise over 9.5% of the sample.

In the prospective study, participants were roughly 18 to 95 years old, resided in 20 to 30 geographic areas of the United States, and were enrolled through a virtual design. In the prospective study, participants were assigned to cohorts based on the clinical history participants reported in a screening survey and a study questionnaire. ImmuneRACE Cohort 3 recovered participants were defined by two consecutive negative NP/OP PCR tests, healthcare professional clearance, or symptom resolution. In the prospective study, whole blood, serum and a nasopharyngeal or oropharyngeal swab were collected from each participant by mobile phlebotomists. Additional blood draws and questionnaires over an approximately two-month period could optionally be provided by prospective study participants. Prospective study blood samples were shipped either frozen or at room temperature before DNA extraction.

The sequence was obtained from a man aged 40-50 years who had recovered from COVID-19. The sequenced sample was PBMCs or T cells enriched from blood (not recorded which). This chain joins TRBV20-1 to TRBJ1-2; there is no confident call for the D gene. The DNA reads as follows: TGCAGTGCTAGTGACGGTAACTATGGCTACACCTTC. It translates as CSASDGNYGYTF.